This T cell receptor beta chain was retrieved from a study of blood T cell repertoires in COVID-19. Study-level information: The origin of the acute and convalescent COVID-19 samples was the United States, Italy and Spain.

TCRdb's table, derived via immunoSEQ multiplex PCR, lists solely in-frame clones and lacks some. The sample carries 50,000 or so clones, around 90% recorded once. The V end was cut by 6 bases, the J end by 2 bases, with 15 bases between. From germline, CDR1 is SQVTM and CDR2 ANQGSEA. The CDR3 totals 14 residues. This rearrangement joins TRBV29-1 to TRBJ2-3; D is possibly TRBD2 (6 bases). The specimen was peripheral blood. The origin of this receptor is a man at least 80 years old with acute or convalescent COVID-19. CDR3 protein: CSVAKGGNTDTQYF. CDR3 nucleotide sequence: TGCAGCGTGGCGAAGGGCGGGAACACAGATACGCAGTATTTT.